Each of the 3 T cell receptor beta chains below was sequenced from the same sample in a study of T cells in Graves' hyperthyroidism and ophthalmopathy. The TCR beta CDR3 regions underwent amplification using RNA transcripts as the source. An initial round of RT-PCR targeting the TCR CDR3 relied on the HTBI primer set. In TCRdb, the multiplex PCR reads were re-called with MiXCR into one record per CDR3 protein. Of 250,000 to 300,000 distinct CDR3 sequences in the sample, approximately 15% were seen once. The sample was blood. All receptors come from an older woman with Graves' ophthalmopathy.

This clonotype was counted ten times or more. V usage is TRBV28 and J usage is TRBJ1-1; no definite D call. Trimming shortened V by 3 bases and J by 5 bases, and 7 bases separated the two germline ends. The germline CDR1 and CDR2 sequences are MDHEN and SYDVKM. The CDR3 is made up of 12 amino acids. CDR3 protein: CASSFHKTEAFF. The DNA of the CDR3 is TGTGCCAGCAGTTTTCACAAGACTGAAGCTTTCTTT.

This clonotype was detected many times. The CDR3 protein is CASSLTASGSGTDTQYF. CDR3 bases: TGTGCCAGCAGCTTAACGGCTAGCGGGAGTGGCACAGATACGCAGTATTTT. The chain combines TRBV7-3 with TRBJ2-3; 10 bases match TRBD2. The CDR3 has 17 amino acids. V trimming: 0 bases; J trimming: 1 base; junction bases outside the gene matches: 4. Germline V CDR1 and CDR2: SGHTA, FQGTGA. Full variable domain (missing parts from reference TRBV7-3 and TRBJ2-3): GAGVSQTPSNKVTEKGKYVELRCDPISGHTALYWYRQSLGQGPEFLIYFQGTGAADDSGLPNDRFFAVRPEGSVSTLKIQRTERGDSAVYLCASSLTASGSGTDTQYFGPGTRLTVL.

The chain joins TRBV4-2 to TRBJ2-7; a weak D match, TRBD1 (6 bases). The germline CDR1 and CDR2 sequences are LGHNA and YNFKEQ. Trimming stripped 2 bases from V and 2 bases from J, with 16 bases between. The CDR3 consists of 16 residues. The CDR3: CASSQIQGVHPYEQYF. The CDR3 DNA follows: TGTGCCAGCAGCCAAATACAGGGTGTACACCCCTACGAGCAGTACTTC.